This is a list of T cell receptor beta chains from one sample in a study of cytomegalovirus exposure and HLA in healthy donors. TCRdb's copy holds only in-frame clones and misses some; the assay was immunoSEQ multiplex PCR. The sample comprises some 120,000 clones, around 72% of which are singletons, and 3% to 4.5% rests with the top ten. The sequenced sample consisted of PBMCs. The source of these receptors is a man between 25 and 39 years old in good health and CMV-seronegative. The conserved cysteine and the conserved F or W are not part of the CDR3 here.

ASTLSGNSPLH,11,TRBV28,TRBJ1-6
ASSPSRGYYGYT,12,TRBV18,TRBJ1-2
ASSGTGDGQPQH,12,TRBV6-5,TRBJ1-5
ASSLARNSEAF,11,TRBV5-4,TRBJ1-1
ATGTGDNTEAF,11,TRBV10-3,TRBJ1-1
ASSPYVTATYEQY,13,TRBV5-1,TRBJ2-7
ASSRSGTGSSSYNSPLH,17,TRBV14,TRBJ1-6
ASSLIAGAVETQY,13,TRBV7-6,TRBJ2-5
ASSRETGSYGELF,13,TRBV18,TRBJ2-2
ASSVAGANTGELF,13,TRBV9,TRBJ2-2
ASSREKQPQH,10,TRBV2,TRBJ1-5
ASSTGSPTGGYGYT,14,TRBV19,TRBJ1-2
SSSLLAGAKDNEQF,14,TRBV7-9,TRBJ2-1
ASSDRGASYEQY,12,TRBV19,TRBJ2-7
ASSARQGMGTEAF,13,TRBV7-2,TRBJ1-1
ASSFRSGPAYNSPLH,15,TRBV5-6,TRBJ1-6
ASSLGPTGSGNTIY,14,TRBV4-1,TRBJ1-3
ASSPSGEQF,9,TRBV28,TRBJ2-1
ASSMYWDSRGNTIY,14,TRBV19,TRBJ1-3
ASSPPLGTGTRGKGNTEAF,19,TRBV5-1,TRBJ1-1
AISNTATNEKLF,12,TRBV10-3,TRBJ1-4
ASSIAPSSGGADTQY,15,TRBV19,TRBJ2-3
SVDVAGGPRQETQY,14,TRBV29-1,TRBJ2-5
ASSWDRGDEQY,11,TRBV27,TRBJ2-7
ASRRQGSQPQH,11,TRBV2,TRBJ1-5
ASSQENRGVFSYNEQF,16,TRBV4-3,TRBJ2-1
ASYPQGLSTEAF,12,TRBV7-2,TRBJ1-1
ASSFPTGDLENTEAF,15,TRBV7-9,TRBJ1-1
ASSDPRWGADTQY,13,TRBV6-6,TRBJ2-3
ASSYSWTSLNTEAF,14,TRBV5-6,TRBJ1-1
ASSLGPGQFYT,11,TRBV27,TRBJ1-2
AWSVLAGGETQY,12,TRBV30,TRBJ2-5
ASSPLAQGKLF,11,TRBV7-6,TRBJ1-4
ASSALYEQY,9,TRBV2,.
ASSPGTGRVEKLF,13,TRBV2,TRBJ1-4
ASSLSALAGNTGELF,15,TRBV5-1,TRBJ2-2
ASSSRGAENYGYT,13,TRBV19,TRBJ1-2
ASSYLAGSYNEQF,13,TRBV11-2,TRBJ2-1
ASSRDRVTYEKLF,13,TRBV6-6,TRBJ1-4
ASSLDNGSGYT,11,TRBV11-2,TRBJ1-2
ASSPTQDTQY,10,TRBV2,TRBJ2-3
ASSLDGGGPENTEAF,15,TRBV11-2,TRBJ1-1
ASQLTGSYEQY,11,TRBV28,TRBJ2-7
ATTGWWRLH,9,TRBV28,TRBJ1-6
ASSFRTSGVSYNEQF,15,TRBV27,TRBJ2-1
AWAPHRGEQY,10,TRBV30,TRBJ2-7